This entry lists 8 T cell receptor beta chains sequenced from one sample in a study of cytomegalovirus exposure and HLA in healthy donors. Primers included in the PCR were 60 Vbeta and 13 Jbeta primers. Profiled with immunoSEQ multiplex PCR; TCRdb holds only in-frame clones, not every one. Its table records over 120,000 clones. The source material was PBMCs. The receptor set was obtained from a male donor in good health and CMV-seronegative.

V is TRBV4-3 and J is TRBJ1-5; TRBD1 matches 9 bases. Germline V CDR1 and CDR2: LGHNA, YSLEER. The CDR3 covers 15 residues. Unmatched junction bases numbered 4, after V lost 4 bases and J lost 3 bases. The CDR3 nucleotides read TGCGCCAGCAGCCCGGGGACAGGGTTCAATCAGCCCCAGCATTTT. Translating gives CASSPGTGFNQPQHF.

The chain links TRBV5-1 to TRBJ2-1, with 9 bases matching TRBD2. The CDR3 extends over 13 amino acids. CDR1 and CDR2 from the germline V gene are SGHRS and YFSETQ. V gave up 5 bases and J gave up 7 bases; unmatched junction bases: 4. For the CDR3, the DNA is TGCGCCAGCAGAGGCGGGGGGGCAAATGAGCAGTTCTTC. Its protein is CASRGGGANEQFF.

The CDR3 bases are TGCGCCAGCAGTCGCGGACATGATAATTCACCCCTCCACTTT. This gives the protein CASSRGHDNSPLHF. V usage is TRBV4-1 and J usage is TRBJ1-6; D perhaps matches TRBD1 (5 bases). Germline V CDR1 and CDR2: MGHRA, YSYEKL. This CDR3 is 14 amino acids long. V was cut by 6 bases and J by 5 bases, with 11 bases left in between.

V gene TRBV28 combines with J gene TRBJ1-2, with D perhaps matching TRBD1 (6 bases). The V end was cut by 5 bases, the J end by 7 bases, with 20 bases between. Germline CDR1 is MDHEN and CDR2 is SYDVKM. This CDR3 contains 15 residues. CDR3 in amino acids: CASSPPQDSLGGYTF. Written as DNA, the CDR3 is TGTGCCAGCAGTCCCCCCCAGGACAGTCTGGGTGGCTACACCTTC.

The V call is TRBV5-1, the J call TRBJ2-7; D may be TRBD2 (6 bases). CDR3 length: 15 residues. V lost 0 bases, J lost 0 bases, and 10 bases lay in between. Germline V gene data show CDR1 as SGHRS and CDR2 as YFSETQ. In DNA form, the CDR3 reads TGCGCCAGCAGCTTGGGTGGGACTGCCTCCTACGAGCAGTACTTC. The encoded protein is CASSLGGTASYEQYF.

V is TRBV18 and J is TRBJ1-2; TRBD1 might be the D (6 bases). CDR3 size: 14 residues. Germline CDR1 is KGHSH and CDR2 is LQKENI. V was trimmed by 3 bases and J by 5 bases, leaving 13 bases between them. The CDR3 DNA sequence: TGTGCCAGCTCACCCGCAGGGGTGTTGTATGGCTACACCTTC. As protein: CASSPAGVLYGYTF.

The rearrangement joins TRBV19 to TRBJ2-7, with D possibly matching TRBD1 (5 bases). Trimming removed 5 bases at V and 0 bases at J, with 17 bases between. Germline loops: CDR1 LNHDA, CDR2 SQIVND (reference sequence). The CDR3 covers 16 residues. The chain's CDR3 is CASSPTQQASSYEQYF. The CDR3, as DNA: TGTGCCAGTAGTCCCACCCAACAGGCGAGCTCCTACGAGCAGTACTTC.

The V gene is TRBV7-9, the J gene TRBJ1-4; TRBD1 aligns across 11 bases. The V gene's germline CDR1 is SEHNR and CDR2 FQNEAQ (reference sequence). Trimming cost V 1 base and J 7 bases; bases outside gene matches: 5. The CDR3 totals 16 residues. The DNA for the CDR3 is TGTGCCAGCAGCTTAGGGACAGGGGGCGCCGGTGAAAAACTGTTTTTT. Its protein product is CASSLGTGGAGEKLFF.